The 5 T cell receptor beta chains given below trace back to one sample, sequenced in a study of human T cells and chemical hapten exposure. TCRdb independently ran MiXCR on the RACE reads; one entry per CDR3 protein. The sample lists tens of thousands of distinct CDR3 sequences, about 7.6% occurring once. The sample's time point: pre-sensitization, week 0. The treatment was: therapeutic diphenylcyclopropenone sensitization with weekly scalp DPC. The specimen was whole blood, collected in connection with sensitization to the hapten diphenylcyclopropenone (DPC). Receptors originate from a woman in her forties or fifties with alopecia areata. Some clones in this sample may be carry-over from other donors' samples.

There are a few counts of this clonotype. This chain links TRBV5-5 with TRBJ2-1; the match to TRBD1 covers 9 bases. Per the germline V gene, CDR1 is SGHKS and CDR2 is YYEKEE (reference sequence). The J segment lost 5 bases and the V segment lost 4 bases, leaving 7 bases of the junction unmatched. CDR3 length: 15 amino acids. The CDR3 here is CASSHPGQGNNEQFF. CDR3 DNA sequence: TGTGCCAGCAGCCATCCGGGACAGGGCAACAATGAGCAGTTCTTC.

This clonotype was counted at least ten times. CDR3 sequence: CASSDRVTDTQYF. In nucleotides, the CDR3 is TGTGCCAGTAGTGACAGGGTTACAGATACGCAGTATTTT. V gene TRBV19 combines with J gene TRBJ2-3, with 7 bases that match TRBD1. CDR3 size: 13 residues. The V and J ends lost 5 bases and 3 bases, in that order; junction bases with no gene match: 2. Germline assignment: CDR1 LNHDA and CDR2 SQIVND (reference sequence).

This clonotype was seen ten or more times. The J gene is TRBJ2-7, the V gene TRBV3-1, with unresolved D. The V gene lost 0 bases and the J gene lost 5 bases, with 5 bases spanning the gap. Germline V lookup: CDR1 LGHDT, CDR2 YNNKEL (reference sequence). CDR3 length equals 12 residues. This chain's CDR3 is CASSQDLDEQYF. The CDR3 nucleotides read TGTGCCAGCAGCCAAGATCTGGACGAGCAGTACTTC.

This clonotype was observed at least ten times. CDR3 protein: CASSSVPGEQFF. The DNA for the CDR3 is TGTGCCAGCAGTTCCGTCCCGGGTGAGCAGTTCTTC. V usage is TRBV6-2 or TRBV6-3 and J usage is TRBJ2-1; no firm D call. Germline loops: CDR1 MNHEY, CDR2 SVGEGT. This CDR3 comprises 12 residues. Trimming removed 4 bases from V and 9 bases from J, with 10 bases in between.

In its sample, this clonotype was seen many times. The CDR3 DNA reads as TGCAGCGTTGCTTTGGGTTCCGGTATCCAAGAGACCCAGTACTTC. This gives the protein CSVALGSGIQETQYF. This chain connects TRBV29-1 to TRBJ2-5; D unclear. V was trimmed by 4 bases and J by 1 base, leaving 16 bases between them. Germline V gives CDR1 SQVTM, CDR2 ANQGSEA. The CDR3 consists of 15 residues.